The present T cell receptor beta chain was sequenced within a study of T cell responses to AZD1222 COVID-19 vaccine. Regarding the study as a whole: The sample set comprised mostly white British donors with more females, and clonal diversity was possibly underestimated. Spike was spanned by vaccine-associated CD4 TCRs, with dominance at 160-218 and 743-854. Spike-specific TCR breadth and depth both grew after two AZD1222 doses.

The table came from immunoSEQ multiplex PCR; TCRdb's copy has only in-frame clones and leaves some out. This table holds 120,000 or so clones, about 88% found once. Details on this clone: Its antigen is not known.

The CDR3 has 13 amino acids. Trimming stripped 6 bases from V and 8 bases from J, with 14 bases between. The sample here was peripheral blood, taken on day 0 of MenACWY control vaccination. The J gene is TRBJ1-5, the V gene TRBV12-3 or TRBV12-4; tentative D call: TRBD1 (6 bases). The source of this sequence is an adult in good health. The CDR3 DNA follows: TGTGCCAGCAGGAGGGGGGGGTTAGAGCCCCAGCATTTT. It specifies CASRRGGLEPQHF.